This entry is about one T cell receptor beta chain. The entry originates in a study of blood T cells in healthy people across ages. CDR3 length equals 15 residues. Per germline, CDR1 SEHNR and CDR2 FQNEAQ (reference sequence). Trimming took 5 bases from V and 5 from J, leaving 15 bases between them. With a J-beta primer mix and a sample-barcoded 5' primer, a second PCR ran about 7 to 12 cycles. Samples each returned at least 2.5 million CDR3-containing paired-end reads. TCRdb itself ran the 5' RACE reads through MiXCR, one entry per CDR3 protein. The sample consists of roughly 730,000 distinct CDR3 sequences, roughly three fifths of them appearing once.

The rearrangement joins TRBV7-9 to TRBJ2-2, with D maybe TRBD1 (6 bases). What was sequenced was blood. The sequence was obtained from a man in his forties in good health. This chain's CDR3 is CASSPVRGTTGELFF. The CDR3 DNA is TGTGCCAGCAGCCCCGTCCGAGGGACAACCGGGGAGCTGTTTTTT. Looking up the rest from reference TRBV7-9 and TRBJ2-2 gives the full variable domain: DTGVSQNPRHKITKRGQNVTFRCDPISEHNRLYWYRQTLGQGPEFLTYFQNEAQLEKSRLLSDRFSAERPKGSFSTLEIQRTEQGDSAMYLCASSPVRGTTGELFFGEGSRLTVL.